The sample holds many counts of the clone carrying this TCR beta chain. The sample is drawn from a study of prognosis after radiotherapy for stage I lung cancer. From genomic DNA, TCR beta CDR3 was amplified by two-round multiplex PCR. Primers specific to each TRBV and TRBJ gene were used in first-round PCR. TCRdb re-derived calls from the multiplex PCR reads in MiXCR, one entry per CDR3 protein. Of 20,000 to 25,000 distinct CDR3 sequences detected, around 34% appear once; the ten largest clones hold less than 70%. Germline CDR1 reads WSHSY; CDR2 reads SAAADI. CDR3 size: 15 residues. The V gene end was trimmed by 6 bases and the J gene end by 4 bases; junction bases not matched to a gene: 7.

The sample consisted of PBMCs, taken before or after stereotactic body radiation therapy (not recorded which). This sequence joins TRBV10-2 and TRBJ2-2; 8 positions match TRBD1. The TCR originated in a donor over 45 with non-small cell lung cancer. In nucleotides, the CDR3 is TGCGCCAGCAGATCGACAGGGGTGGGCACCGGGGAGCTGTTTTTT. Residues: CASRSTGVGTGELFF.